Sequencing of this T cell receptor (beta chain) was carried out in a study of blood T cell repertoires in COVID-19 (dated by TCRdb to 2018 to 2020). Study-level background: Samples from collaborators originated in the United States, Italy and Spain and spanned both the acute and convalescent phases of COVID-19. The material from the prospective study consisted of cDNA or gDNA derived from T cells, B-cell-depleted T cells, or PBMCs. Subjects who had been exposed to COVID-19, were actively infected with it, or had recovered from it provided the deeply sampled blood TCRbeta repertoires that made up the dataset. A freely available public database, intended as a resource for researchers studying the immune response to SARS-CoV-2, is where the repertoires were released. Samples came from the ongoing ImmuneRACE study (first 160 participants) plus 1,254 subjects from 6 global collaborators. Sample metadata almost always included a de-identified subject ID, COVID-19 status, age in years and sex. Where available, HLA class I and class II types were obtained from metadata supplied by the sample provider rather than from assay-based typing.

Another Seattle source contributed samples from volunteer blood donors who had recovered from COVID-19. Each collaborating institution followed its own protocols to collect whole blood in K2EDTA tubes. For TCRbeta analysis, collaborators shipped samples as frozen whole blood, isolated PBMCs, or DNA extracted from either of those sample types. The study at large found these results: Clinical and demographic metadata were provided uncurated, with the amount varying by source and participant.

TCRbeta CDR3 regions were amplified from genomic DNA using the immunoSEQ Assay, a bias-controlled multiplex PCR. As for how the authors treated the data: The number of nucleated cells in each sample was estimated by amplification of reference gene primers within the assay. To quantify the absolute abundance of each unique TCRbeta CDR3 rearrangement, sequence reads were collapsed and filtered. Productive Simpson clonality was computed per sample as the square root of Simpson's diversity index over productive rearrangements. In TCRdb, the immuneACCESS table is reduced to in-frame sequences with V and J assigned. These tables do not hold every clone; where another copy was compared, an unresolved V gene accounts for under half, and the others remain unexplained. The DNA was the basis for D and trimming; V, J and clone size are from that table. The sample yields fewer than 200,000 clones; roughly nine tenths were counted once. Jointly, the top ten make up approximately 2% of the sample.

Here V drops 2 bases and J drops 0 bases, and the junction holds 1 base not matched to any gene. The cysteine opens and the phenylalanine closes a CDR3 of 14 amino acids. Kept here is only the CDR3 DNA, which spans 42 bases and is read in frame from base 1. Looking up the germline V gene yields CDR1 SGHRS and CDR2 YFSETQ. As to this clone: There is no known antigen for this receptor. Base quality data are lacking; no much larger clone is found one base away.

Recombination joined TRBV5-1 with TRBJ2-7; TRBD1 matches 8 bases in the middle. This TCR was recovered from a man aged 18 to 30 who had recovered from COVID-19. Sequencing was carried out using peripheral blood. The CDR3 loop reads CASSFQGASYEQYF. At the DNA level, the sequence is TGCGCCAGCAGCTTCCAGGGGGCCTCCTACGAGCAGTACTTC.